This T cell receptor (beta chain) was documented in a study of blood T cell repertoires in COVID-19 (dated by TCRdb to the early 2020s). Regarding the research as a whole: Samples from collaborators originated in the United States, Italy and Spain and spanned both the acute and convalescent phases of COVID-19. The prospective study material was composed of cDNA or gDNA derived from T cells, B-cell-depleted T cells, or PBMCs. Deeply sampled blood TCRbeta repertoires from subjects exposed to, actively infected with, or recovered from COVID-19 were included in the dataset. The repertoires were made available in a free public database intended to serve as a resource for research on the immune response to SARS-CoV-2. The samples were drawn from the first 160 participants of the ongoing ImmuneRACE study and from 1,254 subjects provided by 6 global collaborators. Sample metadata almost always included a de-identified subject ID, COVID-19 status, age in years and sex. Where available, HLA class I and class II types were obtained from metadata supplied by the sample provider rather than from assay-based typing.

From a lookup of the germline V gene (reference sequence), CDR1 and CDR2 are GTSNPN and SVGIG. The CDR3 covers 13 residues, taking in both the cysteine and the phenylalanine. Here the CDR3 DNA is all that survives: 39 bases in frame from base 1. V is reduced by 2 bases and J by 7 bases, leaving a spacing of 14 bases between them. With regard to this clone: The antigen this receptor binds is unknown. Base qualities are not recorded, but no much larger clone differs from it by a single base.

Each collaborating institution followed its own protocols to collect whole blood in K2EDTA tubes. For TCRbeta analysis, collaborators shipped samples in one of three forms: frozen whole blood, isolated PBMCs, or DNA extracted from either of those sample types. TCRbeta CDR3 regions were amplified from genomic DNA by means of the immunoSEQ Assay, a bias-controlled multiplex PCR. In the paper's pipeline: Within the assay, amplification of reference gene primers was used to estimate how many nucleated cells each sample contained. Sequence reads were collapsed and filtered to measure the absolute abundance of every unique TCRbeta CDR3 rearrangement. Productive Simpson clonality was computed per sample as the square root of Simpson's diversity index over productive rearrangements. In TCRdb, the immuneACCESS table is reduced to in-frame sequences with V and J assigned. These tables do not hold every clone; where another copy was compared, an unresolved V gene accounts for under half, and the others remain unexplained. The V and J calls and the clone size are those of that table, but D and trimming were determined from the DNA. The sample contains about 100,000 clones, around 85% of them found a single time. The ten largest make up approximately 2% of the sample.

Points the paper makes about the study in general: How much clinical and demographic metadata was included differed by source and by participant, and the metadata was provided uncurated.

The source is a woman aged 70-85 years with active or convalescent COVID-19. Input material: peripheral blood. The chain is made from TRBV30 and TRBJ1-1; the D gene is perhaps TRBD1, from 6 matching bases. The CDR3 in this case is CAWSNRQAGEAFF. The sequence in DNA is TGTGCCTGGAGTAACCGACAGGCAGGTGAAGCTTTCTTT.